This T cell receptor beta chain was recorded in a study of cytomegalovirus exposure and HLA in healthy donors (dated by TCRdb to 2016 to 2017). General notes on the study: An earlier analysis of roughly 630 of the donors reported about 250 Gb of sequence data and 100 million to 130 million unique TCR beta sequences from roughly 180 million T cells. Approximately 310 gigabases of sequencing data and 80 million or so unique TCR sequences were included in an early release covering about 600 HLA-typed donors. Of the roughly 390 genotyped donors, about 80% fell in the genetic ancestry cluster associated with self-reported Caucasian donors. The study aimed to test whether cataloging public T cell receptors could reveal signatures of past pathogen exposure. The study used immunosequencing to profile the T cell repertoires of approximately 650 subjects and linked those repertoires to cytomegalovirus serostatus. Along with the roughly 700-subject first cohort, a separate validation cohort of over a hundred different subjects was used. To predict cytomegalovirus infection status, the study combined high-throughput TCR immunosequencing, statistical association of individual TCRs with disease status, and machine learning. In a later analysis, previously published TCR beta repertoires from 550 to 700 donors were re-analyzed and high-resolution HLA genotyping was added so that TCR occurrence patterns could be studied. The later analysis used no new phenotypic data to find candidate immune exposures, relying instead on TCR beta sequences and their occurrence across donors. In an earlier analysis of several hundred of the donors, high-throughput TCR beta sequencing was used to judge whether each TCR beta V gene segment behaved as functional or pseudogenic. Donor age, sex, ethnicity and CMV serostatus were compiled together with the repertoire data. A later genetic analysis took genome-wide SNP genotypes for about 55% of the 666 donors and used that subset as a discovery cohort. Every repertoire in the discovery cohort had been generated on one and the same sequencing platform. HLA typing included class I and class II loci at four-digit resolution. The number of typed donors differed by locus: about 620-640 for A, B, C, DRB1 and DQB1; some 540 for DQA1; 606 for DPA1; and 400 to 480 for DPB1. Because of strong linkage in the cohort, four or five DR-DQ haplotypes were treated as single units for association and clustering. Among over 350 genotyped donors of the cohort, an average of roughly 240,000 unique TCR beta nucleotide sequences were sequenced per donor, roughly 20% of them non-productive. What the authors observed across the whole study: When HLA alleles, especially DR and DQ, strongly co-occurred, attributing TCR associations to individual alleles was difficult. Immune exposure information for the cohort was limited to CMV serostatus. V-gene and J-gene trimming of TCR beta chains was associated with a missense DCLRE1C variant in a later genetic analysis, and the association was replicated in an independent cohort. A later genetic analysis reported fewer N-insertions in productive TCRs among donors in an Asian-associated ancestry cluster than the roughly 700-donor mean. Only TCR beta chains were sequenced in this cohort, and the absence of alpha or paired-chain data limited detectable features. The earlier analysis of a few hundred of the donors excluded fewer than 20 rarely observed V segments, including chromosome 9 orphons, because counts were too low. The authors suggested that the approach could potentially be generalized to other disease states and immunological phenotypes. A group of highly shared sequence variants was considered likely to be a technical artifact of the sequencing pipeline. A few of the identified cytomegalovirus-associated TCR beta chains were confirmed in vitro to be specific for cytomegalovirus antigens. In a later analysis, HLA-associated TCR beta chains showed more clonal expansion and lower generation probabilities than non-associated chains that were equally common. Specific HLA alleles were associated with 16,951 TCR beta sequences at a false discovery rate of 0.05 in a later analysis. The presence/absence analyses assumed that sequencing depth was roughly uniform across donors, and that assumption may not be true. Correlated functional status among segregating V segments might be attributable to linkage disequilibrium, but an unknown experimental factor could not be ruled out. In a later analysis, several top co-occurrence clusters were reported to appear linked to parvovirus B19, influenza, CMV and Epstein-Barr virus. The classifier was reported to diagnose cytomegalovirus status with high specificity and sensitivity in both the original and validation cohorts. A later analysis found that most CMV-associated TCR beta chains appeared HLA-restricted, with HLA associations seemingly driven largely by CMV exposure. A further reported finding was that TCR beta sequences accurately predicted the HLA-A and HLA-B alleles for most subjects in the first cohort. Some IMGT-functional V segments, including TRBV6-2 and TRBV6-3, could not be told apart with the 87-base-pair reads, so those segments were excluded. The study listed 164 TCR beta chains as associated with cytomegalovirus. While some public TCRs were present in many individuals, most TCR sequences turned up only very rarely across donors. HLA typing was unavailable for some donors at each locus, so association tests used only the typed subset. In a later analysis, TCR association rates were found to vary across HLA loci, with the most associated TCRs seen for DRB1 alleles and the fewest for HLA-C alleles. Broadly in line with IMGT annotations, most TCR beta V segments showed up in productive rearrangements about 87% or about 30% of the time in an earlier analysis of about 500 of the donors.

The library was generated by the immunoSEQ multiplex PCR assay. The multiplex PCR relied on a mix of 60 forward primers for TCR Vbeta segments and 13 reverse primers for TCR Jbeta segments. The CDR3 region of rearranged TCR beta genes was amplified from genomic DNA by a multiplex PCR assay. Amplified TCR beta libraries were sequenced as 87-base-pair reads on the Illumina HiSeq System. In the paper's pipeline: A later analysis tallied around 87 million unique TCR beta chains across the 666 repertoires, and some 12 million of those chains were shared by two or more donors. A nearest-neighbor algorithm error-corrected the raw reads and collapsed the reads into unique sequences, merging closely related sequences to remove PCR and sequencing errors. To assign V, D and J gene segments, CDR3 sequences were aligned to IMGT reference sequences. For a sequence to be retained, a match of at least six nucleotides to both a V gene segment and a J gene segment was required. A rearrangement was called productive if the CDR3 had no stop codons and remained in frame with V and J, and every other rearrangement was called non-productive. Following IMGT convention, CDR3 was defined as the stretch from the second conserved V-encoded cysteine to the conserved J-encoded phenylalanine. The earlier analysis of 500 to 600 of the donors excluded sequences that lacked an unambiguous match to a single V gene segment. An earlier analysis of a few hundred of the donors called V segments functional above 56.7% productive rearrangements and segregating when the between-donor standard deviation exceeded 5%. To diagnose cytomegalovirus status from the catalog of TCR beta chain sequences, a statistical classification framework was built. V and J gene assignment, in a later analysis, came from comparing TCR nucleotide sequences with IMGT/GENE-DB human TR gene sequences. The TCRdist pipeline was used in a later analysis to assign CDR3 sequences and most-parsimonious VDJ recombination scenarios. In a later analysis, every TCR beta chain was defined by the combination of its CDR3 amino acid sequence and its V-gene family, and reads without a unique V-gene family were dropped. As a way to deal with suspected cross-contamination and a sequencing artifact, a later analysis dropped hundreds of nucleotide sequences that were highly shared and had low generation probability. In a later analysis, a clonal expansion index for each public chain was calculated from normalized within-repertoire ranks of inferred template counts. In a later analysis, generation probabilities were computed with a VDJ recombination model fitted to out-of-frame rearrangements, and the resulting probabilities were checked against IGoR. In a later analysis, TCR-TCR, TCR-HLA and TCR-CMV co-occurrence was scored with hypergeometric tests, and a repertoire-size bias correction was applied to TCR pairs. In a later analysis, false discovery rates were estimated by permuting HLA or CMV assignments 20 times. In a later analysis, co-occurring TCRs were grouped using DBSCAN, with TCRdist sequence similarity added in when clustering inside HLA-allele-positive subsets. Co-occurrence clustering excluded repertoires with fewer than 30,000 or more than 120,000 public chains, plus five with anomalous nucleotide sharing. TCRdb provides this immuneACCESS table in a form limited to in-frame rearrangements. Some clones are lacking; in checked studies, under half of them reflect an unresolved V gene, and why the rest are absent is not known. The DNA was the basis for D and trimming; V, J and clone size are from that table. The sample table contains 150,000 or so clones; only one count was recorded for roughly 74% of them. The ten largest clones add up to 3% to 3.5% of the sample.

The cohort was made up of around 720 healthy bone marrow donors. Cohort members were all nominally healthy when sampled, although unrecorded immune exposures were likely present. The donor was CMV seronegative and belonged to the group of roughly 330 seronegative cohort members. Every donor gave a peripheral blood sample, and the peripheral blood mononuclear cells from that sample were used for TCR beta sequencing. Genomic DNA was extracted from the blood cell samples with the Qiagen DNeasy Blood Extraction Kit. To note about this clone: Its antigen is not yet known. The input lacks base qualities; no much larger clone sits a single base away.

Taken from the germline V gene, the CDR1 and CDR2 loops are MRHNA and SNTAGT. The V end loses 2 bases and the J end loses 7 bases, and a stretch of 11 bases separates them. From cysteine to phenylalanine, the CDR3 is 13 amino acids long. Only the CDR3 region is kept as DNA, spanning 39 bases read in frame from base 1. The receptor comes from a man between 40 and 49 years old in good health and CMV-seronegative. The material sequenced was PBMCs. The sequence is built from TRBV6-4 and TRBJ1-2, with no confidently assigned D gene. DNA sequence: TGTGCCAGCAGTGACGGGCAGTACGGTGGCTACACCTTC. Its translation is CASSDGQYGGYTF.